These 17 T cell receptor beta chains share one sample of origin, sequenced in a study of blood T cell repertoires in COVID-19. TCRdb keeps only in-frame clones here, not all; method: immunoSEQ multiplex PCR. Of about 300,000 clones in the sample, roughly 86% were seen once. The sample consisted of peripheral blood. These receptors originate from a woman in her forties or fifties with acute or convalescent COVID-19.

The chain recombines TRBV28 with TRBJ1-5, with a tentative D call TRBD1 (5 bases). Germline CDR1 reads MDHEN; CDR2 reads SYDVKM. This CDR3 is 15 amino acids long. The germline V and J ends were trimmed by 4 bases and 4 bases, with 14 bases remaining between them. For the CDR3, the DNA is TGTGCCAGCAGTTACAGGATCCCTAAAAATCAGCCCCAGCATTTT. It translates to CASSYRIPKNQPQHF.

The rearrangement uses TRBV28 and TRBJ2-1; 14 nucleotides match TRBD2. This CDR3 has 18 amino acids. The germline gives CDR1 MDHEN, CDR2 SYDVKM. The V gene end was trimmed by 1 base and the J gene end by 4 bases; junction bases not matched to a gene: 6. Here the CDR3 reads CASSLSGLAGVAYNEQFF. CDR3 nucleotide sequence: TGTGCCAGCAGTTTATCGGGACTAGCGGGAGTCGCTTACAATGAGCAGTTCTTC.

The gene calls are TRBV7-2 and TRBJ2-1, with 11 positions matching TRBD2. After removal of 5 bases from V and 14 bases from J, the junction contained 14 bases not matched to a gene. The CDR3 is 15 amino acids. Germline-derived CDR1 and CDR2 are SGHTA and FQGNSA. The CDR3 loop reads CASSQGLAGVGSEFF. For the CDR3, the DNA is TGTGCCAGCAGCCAAGGACTAGCGGGTGTGGGAAGCGAGTTCTTC.

CDR3 amino acids: CASSSTGGSNQPQHF. CDR3 in DNA: TGTGCCAGCAGCTCGACAGGCGGTAGCAATCAGCCCCAGCATTTT. The V and J genes are TRBV11-2 and TRBJ1-5; tentatively, D is TRBD1 (6 bases). Germline assignment: CDR1 SGHAT and CDR2 FQNNGV. This CDR3 is built from 15 residues. Trimming took off 4 bases at V and 0 bases at J, with 10 bases between the two ends.

CDR3 residues: CASSLRGSEAFF. CDR3 in DNA: TGTGCCAGCAGTCTAAGGGGGTCTGAAGCTTTCTTT. The gene calls are TRBV7-6 and TRBJ1-1, with TRBD1 as a possible D gene (6 bases). Deletions cut 6 bases from V and 6 bases from J, with 11 bases between. Germline-derived CDR1 and CDR2 are SGHVS and FNYEAQ. The CDR3 has 12 residues.

This clone was recorded only once. The gene calls are TRBV6-1 and TRBJ2-5, with 10 bases that match TRBD1. The CDR3 consists of 17 residues. The V and J ends lost 2 bases and 3 bases, in that order; junction bases with no gene match: 9. Germline-derived CDR1 and CDR2 are MNHNS and SASEGT. In DNA form, the CDR3 reads TGTGCCAGCAGTGAAATGGTGGACAGGGGGGGAAAAGAGACCCAGTACTTC. It yields the protein CASSEMVDRGGKETQYF.

The chain has TRBV27 and TRBJ2-7; TRBD2 matches 8 bases. Germline-derived CDR1 and CDR2 are MNHEY and SMNVEV (reference sequence). The junction had 5 bases not matched to a gene; V was cut back by 5 bases and J by 2 bases. This CDR3 comprises 14 residues. The CDR3 sequence is CASSRAGATYEQYF. In DNA, the CDR3 is TGTGCCAGCAGTCGAGCGGGAGCTACCTACGAGCAGTACTTC.

This clone showed up just once. This chain links TRBV6-2 or TRBV6-3 with TRBJ1-2; 9 bases are a match to TRBD1. V lost 6 bases to trimming and J lost 2 bases; unmatched junction nucleotides: 1. CDR1 is MNHEY, CDR2 SVGEGT, per germline. This CDR3 comprises 13 residues. This chain's CDR3 is CASSDRGNYGYTF. The CDR3 DNA sequence: TGTGCCAGCAGCGACAGGGGGAACTATGGCTACACCTTC.

This chain connects TRBV27 to TRBJ2-3; 9 bases are a match to TRBD1. Looked up from germline, CDR1 is MNHEY and CDR2 is SMNVEV (reference sequence). V was pared by 3 bases and J by 3 bases, with 4 bases of the junction left unmatched. The CDR3 consists of 15 residues. CDR3 nucleotides: TGTGCCAGCAGTTTCCCCGGGACAGGGACAGATACGCAGTATTTT. It specifies CASSFPGTGTDTQYF.

In this sample, this clone turned up once. This chain connects TRBV11-3 to TRBJ2-3, with 13 nucleotides matching TRBD2. This CDR3 spans 16 amino acids. V lost 5 bases to trimming and J lost 1 base; unmatched junction nucleotides: 3. Germline CDR1 is SGHNT and CDR2 is YENEEA. The CDR3 DNA is TGTGCCAGCAGCGTAGGACTAGCGGGAGGCACAGATACGCAGTATTTT. This codes for CASSVGLAGGTDTQYF.

This chain links TRBV27 with TRBJ2-3, with D tentatively TRBD2 (6 bases). V was shortened by 0 bases and J by 2 bases, with 12 bases between the two germline ends. Germline V gene lookup returns CDR1 MNHEY and CDR2 SMNVEV (reference sequence). The CDR3 consists of 16 residues. The CDR3 here is CASSLSYPGVTDTQYF. CDR3 in DNA: TGTGCCAGCAGTTTATCCTACCCGGGAGTCACAGATACGCAGTATTTT.

In nucleotides, the CDR3 is TGTGCCAGCAGCGAAGGACTAGACTACGAGCAGTACTTC. Translated, it gives CASSEGLDYEQYF. The rearrangement links TRBV9 to TRBJ2-7; the match to TRBD2 covers 7 bases. With V trimmed by 3 bases and J by 3 bases, 3 bases remained unmatched. Germline CDR1 SGDLS, CDR2 YYNGEE. This CDR3 has 13 amino acids.

This clone has just one count. The chain carries TRBV5-1 and TRBJ1-2; no clear D gene. V lost 0 bases and J 7 bases, leaving 19 bases between the germline ends. CDR3 length equals 16 residues. Germline V gene sequence: CDR1 SGHRS, CDR2 YFSETQ. CDR3 residues: CASSLDSTTFRGGYTF. The CDR3 bases are TGCGCCAGCAGCTTGGACTCAACCACGTTTCGAGGTGGCTACACCTTC.

This clone came up once. This sequence joins TRBV28 and TRBJ1-5; perhaps TRBD1 as D (5 bases). This CDR3 comprises 13 residues. Germline CDR1 and CDR2: MDHEN and SYDVKM. Trimming took off 5 bases at V and 0 bases at J, with 5 bases between the two ends. This CDR3 is CASSRGSNQPQHF. CDR3 nucleotides: TGTGCCAGCAGTAGGGGTAGCAATCAGCCCCAGCATTTT. Looking up the rest from reference TRBV28 and TRBJ1-5 gives the full variable domain: DVKVTQSSRYLVKRTGEKVFLECVQDMDHENMFWYRQDPGLGLRLIYFSYDVKMKEKGDIPEGYSVSREKKERFSLILESASTNQTSMYLCASSRGSNQPQHFGDGTRLSIL.

This clone was seen only a few times. The CDR3 reads CASRVLGGKYNEQFF. The CDR3 region has the DNA TGTGCCAGCAGAGTTCTAGGGGGCAAGTACAATGAGCAGTTCTTC. The chain links TRBV28 to TRBJ2-1; 7 bases match TRBD1. J lost 4 bases, V lost 6 bases, and 9 bases had no gene match. The CDR3 has 15 amino acids. CDR1 is MDHEN and CDR2 is SYDVKM in the germline V gene.

A few counts support this clone. The chain recombines TRBV2 with TRBJ1-6, with 9 positions matching TRBD1. CDR1 and CDR2 (germline): SNHLY, FYNNEI. V shed 8 bases, J shed 0 bases, and the junction held 2 bases outside the gene matches. The CDR3 extends over 15 amino acids. CDR3 region: CASQTGGSYNSPLHF. The CDR3, as DNA: TGTGCCAGCCAGACAGGGGGCTCCTATAATTCACCCCTCCACTTT.

The chain has TRBV5-4 and TRBJ1-1, with D uncertain. This CDR3 comprises 15 residues. The V end lost 0 bases, the J end lost 1 base, and 10 bases lay between the germline ends. CDR1 and CDR2 from the germline V gene are SGHNT and YYREEE (reference sequence). In DNA form, the CDR3 reads TGTGCCAGCAGCTTGGAGGTGGGGAGGAACACTGAAGCTTTCTTT. The encoded protein is CASSLEVGRNTEAFF.